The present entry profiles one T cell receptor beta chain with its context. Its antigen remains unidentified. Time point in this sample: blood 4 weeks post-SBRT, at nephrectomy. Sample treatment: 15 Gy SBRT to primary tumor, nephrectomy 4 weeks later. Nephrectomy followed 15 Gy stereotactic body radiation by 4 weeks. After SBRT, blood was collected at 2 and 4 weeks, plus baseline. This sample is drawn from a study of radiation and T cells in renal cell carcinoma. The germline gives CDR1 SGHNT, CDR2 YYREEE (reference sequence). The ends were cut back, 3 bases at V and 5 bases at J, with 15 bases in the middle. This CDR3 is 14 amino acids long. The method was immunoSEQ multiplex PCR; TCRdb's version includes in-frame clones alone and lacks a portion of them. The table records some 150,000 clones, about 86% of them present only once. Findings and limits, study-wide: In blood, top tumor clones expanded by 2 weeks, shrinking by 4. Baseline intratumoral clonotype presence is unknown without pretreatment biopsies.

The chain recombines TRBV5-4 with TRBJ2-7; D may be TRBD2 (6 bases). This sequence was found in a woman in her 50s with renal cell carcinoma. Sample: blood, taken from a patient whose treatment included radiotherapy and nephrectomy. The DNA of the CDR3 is TGTGCCAGCAGCTCACTAGGAGGGCAGGACGAGCAGTACTTC. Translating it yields CASSSLGGQDEQYF. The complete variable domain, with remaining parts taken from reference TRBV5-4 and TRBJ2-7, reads ETGVTQSPTHLIKTRGQQVTLRCSSQSGHNTVSWYQQALGQGPQFIFQYYREEENGRGNFPPRFSGLQFPNYSSELNVNALELDDSALYLCASSSLGGQDEQYFGPGTRLTVT.